The source of this T cell receptor (beta chain) is a study of shared clonotypes between healthy human individuals. Regarding the study as a whole: Non-shared clonotypes displayed generation probabilities falling below those of clonotypes present in all four donors.

Produced via immunoSEQ multiplex PCR; TCRdb's table is partial and in-frame only. The sample has over a million clones; approximately 96% are singletons. CDR1 is LGHNA, CDR2 YSLEER, per germline. The CDR3 has 15 residues. The junction had 4 bases not matched to a gene; V was cut back by 3 bases and J by 3 bases. Comments on this clone: The antigen remains unidentified.

Material for sequencing was naive CD4+ T cells sorted from blood. Subset given: CD45RA+ positively selected. The clonotype was recovered from a man under 40 in good health. The chain combines TRBV4-3 with TRBJ1-4, with TRBD1 matching 7 bases. In DNA form, the CDR3 reads TGCGCCAGCAGCCAGAGCGGACAGGCTAATGAAAAACTGTTTTTT. Amino acids: CASSQSGQANEKLFF.